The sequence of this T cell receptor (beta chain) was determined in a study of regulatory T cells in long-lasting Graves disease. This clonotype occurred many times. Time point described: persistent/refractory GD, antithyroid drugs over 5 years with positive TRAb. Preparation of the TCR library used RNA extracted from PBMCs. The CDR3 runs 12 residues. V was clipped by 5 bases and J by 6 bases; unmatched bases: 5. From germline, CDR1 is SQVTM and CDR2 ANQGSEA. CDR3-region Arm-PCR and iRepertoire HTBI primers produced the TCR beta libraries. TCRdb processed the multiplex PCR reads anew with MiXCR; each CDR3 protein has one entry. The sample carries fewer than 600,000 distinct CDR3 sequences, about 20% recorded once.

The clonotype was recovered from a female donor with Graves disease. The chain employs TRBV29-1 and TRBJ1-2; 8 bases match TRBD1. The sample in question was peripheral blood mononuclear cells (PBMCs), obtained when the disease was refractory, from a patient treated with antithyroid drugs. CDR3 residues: CSVTDRVNGYTF. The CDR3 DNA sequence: TGCAGCGTTACGGACAGGGTAAATGGCTACACCTTC.